These 2 T cell receptor beta chains were sequenced from one sample in a study of blood T cell repertoires in COVID-19. Only in-frame clones appear in the TCRdb table, and some are missing; sequencing was by immunoSEQ multiplex PCR. The table lists roughly 120,000 clones, roughly four fifths of them singletons. The sample comprised peripheral blood. The receptor set was obtained from a woman aged 55-75 years with acute or convalescent COVID-19.

The chain carries TRBV24-1 and TRBJ2-3; 14 positions agree with TRBD2. Germline CDR1 reads KGHDR; CDR2 reads SFDVKD. The CDR3 runs 18 residues. The trim removed 4 bases at V and 4 bases at J, leaving 9 bases unmatched. The CDR3: CATSESTSGGADADTQYF. CDR3 nucleotides: TGTGCCACCAGTGAATCGACTAGCGGGGGGGCTGATGCAGATACGCAGTATTTT.

The chain employs TRBV6-6 and TRBJ2-1, with 11 bases lining up with TRBD2. CDR1 is MNHNY, CDR2 SVGAGI, per germline (reference sequence). Trimming took 2 bases from V and 10 from J; bases not matched to a gene: 4. The CDR3 length is 14 residues. CDR3 amino acids: CASSYLAGGREQFF. Written as DNA, the CDR3 is TGTGCCAGCAGTTACCTAGCGGGGGGCAGGGAGCAGTTCTTC.